These 3 T cell receptor beta chains were sequenced from one sample in a study of blood T cell repertoires in COVID-19. Clones were sequenced by immunoSEQ multiplex PCR, and TCRdb holds only the in-frame ones, with some missing. Seen here are over 400,000 clones, 85% to 90% observed once, and the top ten hold roughly 7.3%. Sequencing was done on a sample of peripheral blood. Every receptor here comes from a woman aged 45-65 years with COVID-19, enrolled during active disease.

This clone was observed a handful of times. J is TRBJ2-2 and V is TRBV30; TRBD2 is a possible D gene (6 bases). The germline gives CDR1 GTSNPN, CDR2 SVGIG (reference sequence). V lost 0 bases to trimming and J lost 0 bases, with 14 bases between them. The CDR3 is made up of 17 amino acids. The DNA for the CDR3 is TGTGCCTGGAGTGTAAAATATGCGGGGACGAACACCGGGGAGCTGTTTTTT. This gives the protein CAWSVKYAGTNTGELFF.

The chain carries TRBV20-1 and TRBJ2-7, with 10 bases identical to TRBD1. J lost 7 bases, V lost 6 bases, and 15 bases had no gene match. The CDR3 has 15 amino acids. Germline V gene sequence: CDR1 DFQATT, CDR2 SNEGSKA (reference sequence). CDR3 protein: CSASPGQGDAREQYF. For the CDR3, the DNA is TGCAGTGCCAGTCCTGGACAGGGGGACGCCCGGGAGCAGTACTTC.

J is TRBJ2-3 and V is TRBV9, with a possible D match to TRBD1 (5 bases). Trimming took off 2 bases at V and 5 bases at J, with 12 bases between the two ends. This CDR3 contains 14 residues. Germline lookup yields CDR1 SGDLS and CDR2 YYNGEE. The CDR3 sequence: CASSVGQGLDTQYF. DNA of the CDR3: TGTGCCAGCAGCGTGGGGCAGGGTTTAGATACGCAGTATTTT.